The following is a TCR beta chain sequence with its context. The antigen remains unidentified. These data come from a study of a mutant IDH1 vaccine in newly diagnosed glioma. From germline, CDR1 is SGHRS and CDR2 YFSETQ. V lost 4 bases and J 6 bases, leaving 17 bases between the germline ends. This CDR3 has 15 amino acids. Time point meaning: week 47, end of study. Topical imiquimod accompanied each vaccine dose, which consisted of 300 ug of mutant IDH1 20-mer peptide. Assay: immunoSEQ multiplex PCR; the TCRdb copy retains only in-frame clones and omits some. Altogether about 50,000 clones are present, 70% to 85% being singletons, with the ten largest covering about 4.3%.

Here the sequenced sample was PBMCs, taken from a glioma patient whose treatment included an IDH1 peptide vaccine. The chain couples TRBV5-1 to TRBJ1-3, with TRBD1 as a possible D gene (6 bases). This TCR was sampled from a woman aged 30 to 39 with glioma. Some clones in this sample may be carry-over from other donors' samples. CDR3 sequence: CASSEDSASVNTIYF. CDR3 DNA sequence: TGCGCCAGCAGCGAGGACAGCGCCTCGGTAAACACCATATATTTT.